This T cell receptor (beta chain) was sequenced for a study of blood T cell repertoires in COVID-19. Clones were sequenced by immunoSEQ multiplex PCR, and TCRdb holds only the in-frame ones, with some missing. The profile shows hundreds of thousands of clones, around 90% of them singletons. Trimming stripped 6 bases from V and 9 bases from J, with 18 bases between. Per the germline V gene, CDR1 is MDHEN and CDR2 is SYDVKM. CDR3 length equals 15 residues. The chain carries TRBV28 and TRBJ1-6, with unresolved D. The material sequenced was PBMCs or T cells enriched from blood (not recorded which). This TCR came from a woman in her late teens or twenties who had recovered from COVID-19. The CDR3 DNA reads TGTGCCAGCAGAGCTGGACCGGGAGAGGGTTCACCCCTCCACTTT. Protein product: CASRAGPGEGSPLHF. The full variable domain, in which reference TRBV28 and TRBJ1-6 provide the parts outside the CDR3, is DVKVTQSSRYLVKRTGEKVFLECVQDMDHENMFWYRQDPGLGLRLIYFSYDVKMKEKGDIPEGYSVSREKKERFSLILESASTNQTSMYLCASRAGPGEGSPLHFGNGTRLTVT.